This T cell receptor beta chain was captured in a study of T cells in Graves' hyperthyroidism and ophthalmopathy. Patients aged 18 to 65 had newly diagnosed hyperthyroidism that had lasted under 2 months. In making diagnoses, clinical symptoms, serum thyroxine and TRAb, thyroid ultrasound and orbital computed tomography were all used. Fresh peripheral blood, around 9.5 ml, yielded the PBMCs. Germline CDR1 reads SEHNR; CDR2 reads FQNEAQ (reference sequence). The ends lost 6 bases at V and 0 bases at J; junction bases unmatched: 11. This CDR3 is 17 amino acids long. What was amplified from RNA transcripts were TCR beta CDR3 regions. First-round RT-PCR of the TCR CDR3 relied on the HTBI primer set. In TCRdb, the multiplex PCR reads were re-called with MiXCR into one record per CDR3 protein. Among 250,000 to 300,000 distinct CDR3 sequences listed, 10% to 15% were seen once. This clonotype was counted at least ten times.

The chain combines TRBV7-9 with TRBJ2-3, with 8 bases fitting TRBD2. The sequenced material came from blood. The sequence was collected from a woman younger than 45 with Graves' hyperthyroidism that later progressed to Graves' ophthalmopathy. The CDR3 DNA reads as TGTGCCAGCAGTCATTATTCTAGCGGGTTGAGCACAGATACGCAGTATTTT. Its translation: CASSHYSSGLSTDTQYF.